This T cell receptor beta chain was recorded in a study of T cells in Graves' hyperthyroidism and ophthalmopathy. This CDR3 comprises 13 residues. Trimming pared 6 bases from V and 3 bases from J, leaving 12 bases between. Germline V gene data show CDR1 as SNHLY and CDR2 as FYNNEI. This clonotype came up many times. RNA transcripts were the template for amplifying TCR beta CDR3 regions. HTBI primers were the set used in a first-round RT-PCR of the TCR CDR3. MiXCR, run by TCRdb on the multiplex PCR reads, gives a single entry per CDR3 protein. The table shows some 180,000 distinct CDR3 sequences, with approximately 15% occurring only once.

The genes are TRBV2 and TRBJ2-7, with TRBD1 as a possible D gene (6 bases). The origin of this receptor is a woman aged 50 to 65 with Graves' hyperthyroidism. Sequenced: blood. In DNA form, the CDR3 reads TGTGCCAGCAGGAGGACAGCCGGCTACGAGCAGTACTTC. This codes for CASRRTAGYEQYF.